This T cell receptor (beta chain) was sequenced during a study of cytomegalovirus exposure and HLA in healthy donors. Germline CDR1 SQVTM, CDR2 ANQGSEA. The CDR3 consists of 14 residues. V gave up 6 bases and J gave up 5 bases; unmatched junction bases: 10. PCR amplification relied on 60 Vbeta primers (plus 13 Jbeta primers). Sequencing used immunoSEQ multiplex PCR; TCRdb keeps in-frame clones, though not all of them. The sample has 150,000 or so clones, more than 70% seen once. The chain combines TRBV29-1 with TRBJ2-1, with 7 nucleotides matching TRBD2. Input material: PBMCs. The clonotype was recovered from a man aged 18 to 30 in good health and CMV-seropositive. CDR3 residues: CSVGIGTTNNEQFF. CDR3 in DNA: TGCAGCGTCGGAATAGGGACTACCAACAATGAGCAGTTCTTC.